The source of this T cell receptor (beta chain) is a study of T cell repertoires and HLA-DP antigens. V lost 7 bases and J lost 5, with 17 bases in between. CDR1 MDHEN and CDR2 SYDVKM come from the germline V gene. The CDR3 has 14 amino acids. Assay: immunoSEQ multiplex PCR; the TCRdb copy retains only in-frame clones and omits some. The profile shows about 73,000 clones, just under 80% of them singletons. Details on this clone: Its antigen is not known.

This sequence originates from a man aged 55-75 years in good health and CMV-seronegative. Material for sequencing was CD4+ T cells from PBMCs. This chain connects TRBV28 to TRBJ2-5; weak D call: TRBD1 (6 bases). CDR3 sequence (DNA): TGTGCCAGCACCCCCGGCGGCCAGGGGGAGACCCAGTACTTC. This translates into CASTPGGQGETQYF.